The TCR beta chain described here comes from a study of T-cell memory formation after mild COVID-19. As for the study in general: The TCR clusters were mostly specific to one donor.

Each CDR3 protein gets one entry after TCRdb re-called the 5' RACE reads with MiXCR. The sample comprises 150,000 to 200,000 distinct CDR3 sequences, roughly 28% of which are singletons, and 12% rests with the top ten. In germline, CDR1 is SGHTA, CDR2 FQGNSA. CDR3 size: 16 residues. V gave up 5 bases and J gave up 3 bases; unmatched junction bases: 11. This clonotype was seen more than once but under ten times. V is TRBV7-2 and J is TRBJ2-7; 9 bases map to TRBD2. The sequenced material came from PBMCs or a T cell subset sorted from them (not recorded which). This clonotype was obtained from an adult woman who had mild COVID-19 (a few samples of this study predate the infection). Cell type and time point are not known. Written as DNA, the CDR3 is TGTGCCAGCAGCCCAGGGGGGACTAGCAGGCACTACGAGCAGTACTTC. Translation gives CASSPGGTSRHYEQYF. Full variable domain (missing parts from reference TRBV7-2 and TRBJ2-7): GAGVSQSPSNKVTEKGKDVELRCDPISGHTALYWYRQSLGQGLEFLIYFQGNSAPDKSGLPSDRFSAERTGGSVSTLTIQRTQQEDSAVYLCASSPGGTSRHYEQYFGPGTRLTVT.